Following are 29 T cell receptor beta chains from one sample sequenced in a study of shared clonotypes between healthy human individuals. Sequenced by immunoSEQ multiplex PCR; TCRdb stores in-frame clones only, minus some. The sample contains about 1,500,000 clones, more than 95% of which appear only once. Specimen: naive CD4+ T cells sorted from blood. Noted subset: CD45RA+ positively selected. These TCRs come from a man aged 25-45 years in good health.

V usage is TRBV7-9 and J usage is TRBJ2-1; D might be TRBD1 (6 bases). Germline V CDR1 and CDR2: SEHNR, FQNEAQ (reference sequence). The ends were cut back, 5 bases at V and 3 bases at J, with 14 bases in the middle. The CDR3 has 15 residues. CDR3 bases: TGTGCCAGCAGCCTCCAGGGGAGCCTCTACAATGAGCAGTTCTTC. Its protein is CASSLQGSLYNEQFF.

J is TRBJ2-1 and V is TRBV19; possibly TRBD1 for D (5 bases). V was pared by 3 bases and J by 6 bases, with 18 bases between. The CDR3 is 16 residues long. Germline CDR1 LNHDA, CDR2 SQIVND (reference sequence). In DNA, the CDR3 is TGTGCCAGTAGTATTGGGGCCCCGATACCCCTCAATGAGCAGTTCTTC. Translated: CASSIGAPIPLNEQFF.

This clone appeared a few times. The chain combines TRBV7-9 with TRBJ2-7; no clear D. Trimming stripped 5 bases from V and 6 bases from J, with 17 bases between. In germline, CDR1 is SEHNR, CDR2 FQNEAQ (reference sequence). This CDR3 region has 14 residues. This CDR3 is CASSPEAPTSEQYF. DNA for the CDR3: TGTGCCAGCAGCCCTGAGGCTCCTACCTCCGAGCAGTACTTC.

The chain joins TRBV19 to TRBJ2-7; 8 positions match TRBD1. The CDR3 length is 17 residues. The J segment lost 6 bases and the V segment lost 4 bases, leaving 17 bases of the junction unmatched. CDR1 is LNHDA, CDR2 SQIVND, per germline (reference sequence). CDR3 sequence reads: CASSTTYGTGEPPEQYF. CDR3 nucleotides: TGTGCCAGTAGTACAACCTACGGGACAGGTGAGCCTCCCGAGCAGTACTTC.

Remarks on this clone: Other nucleotide sequences from this sample produce the same CDR3. This rearrangement joins TRBV18 to TRBJ1-3; 8 bases line up with TRBD1. The ends lost 0 bases at V and 0 bases at J; junction bases unmatched: 1. The germline V gene encodes CDR1 KGHSH and CDR2 LQKENI. This CDR3 comprises 16 residues. The CDR3, as DNA: TGTGCCAGCTCACCACCCGGACAGGGCTCTGGAAACACCATATATTTT. Translating it yields CASSPPGQGSGNTIYF.

V is TRBV7-3 and J is TRBJ2-3; D is undetermined. Germline CDR1 SGHTA, CDR2 FQGTGA. Trimming stripped 8 bases from V and 0 bases from J, with 12 bases between. This CDR3 is built from 14 residues. The CDR3 here is CASRSRVSTDTQYF. Here the CDR3 DNA reads TGTGCCAGCCGGTCCCGGGTTAGCACAGATACGCAGTATTTT.

This chain joins TRBV7-9 and TRBJ2-1; a possible D gene is TRBD1 (5 bases). The CDR3 is made up of 14 amino acids. Trimming cost V 5 bases and J 10 bases, with 18 bases left between them. The V gene's germline CDR1 is SEHNR and CDR2 FQNEAQ (reference sequence). The CDR3, as DNA: TGTGCCAGCAGCCGGTTAGGGGTCCGAAACGAGCAGTTCTTC. Translation gives CASSRLGVRNEQFF.

Worth noting for this clone: Other DNA sequences of this sample code for an identical CDR3. This CDR3 reads CASSPGTGAYNEQFF. DNA for the CDR3: TGTGCCAGCTCACCGGGGACAGGGGCATACAATGAGCAGTTCTTC. The chain joins TRBV18 to TRBJ2-1; 10 nucleotides align to TRBD1. Looked up from germline, CDR1 is KGHSH and CDR2 is LQKENI. The V and J ends lost 3 bases and 4 bases, in that order; junction bases with no gene match: 3. This CDR3 has 15 amino acids.

This chain uses TRBV27 with TRBJ2-1, with 7 bases that match TRBD2. The germline V gene has CDR1 MNHEY and CDR2 SMNVEV (reference sequence). The J segment lost 6 bases and the V segment lost 3 bases, leaving 20 bases of the junction unmatched. The length of the CDR3 is 19 residues. The CDR3 sequence: CASSFAGVVGSGTINEQFF. CDR3 sequence (DNA): TGTGCCAGCAGTTTTGCGGGAGTTGTAGGGTCGGGTACAATCAATGAGCAGTTCTTC.

The rearrangement joins TRBV28 to TRBJ2-1; D is possibly TRBD1 (5 bases). Germline loops: CDR1 MDHEN, CDR2 SYDVKM. This CDR3 region has 13 residues. V lost 6 bases and J 4 bases, leaving 10 bases between the germline ends. CDR3 region: CASSSDRYNEQFF. CDR3 coding DNA: TGTGCCAGCAGCTCAGACAGATACAATGAGCAGTTCTTC.

To note about this clone: Distinct nucleotide sequences in the sample also encode this CDR3. This chain connects TRBV5-6 to TRBJ2-5, with 8 bases aligning to TRBD1. Germline V gene lookup returns CDR1 SGHDT and CDR2 YYEEEE. J lost 5 bases, V lost 4 bases, and 4 bases had no gene match. This CDR3 has 13 amino acids. The CDR3 nucleotides read TGTGCCAGCAGCCCGACAGGGGTGGAGACCCAGTACTTC. Its protein product is CASSPTGVETQYF.

V gene TRBV7-2 combines with J gene TRBJ2-7, with a weak D call TRBD2 (6 bases). The CDR3 runs 15 residues. V shed 5 bases and J shed 2 bases, with 16 bases lying between them. In germline, CDR1 is SGHTA, CDR2 FQGNSA. Here the CDR3 reads CASSPRGSQTYEQYF. The CDR3 nucleotides read TGTGCCAGCAGCCCCCGGGGGAGTCAAACCTACGAGCAGTACTTC.

V is TRBV7-2 and J is TRBJ2-3; no firm D call. CDR1 SGHTA and CDR2 FQGNSA come from the germline V gene. With 3 bases removed from V and 4 bases from J, the gap between germline ends came to 5 bases. CDR3 length equals 12 residues. The DNA for the CDR3 is TGTGCCAGCAGCTTTGTCTCAGATACGCAGTATTTT. This codes for CASSFVSDTQYF. Full variable domain (rest looked up from reference TRBV7-2 and TRBJ2-3): GAGVSQSPSNKVTEKGKDVELRCDPISGHTALYWYRQSLGQGLEFLIYFQGNSAPDKSGLPSDRFSAERTGGSVSTLTIQRTQQEDSAVYLCASSFVSDTQYFGPGTRLTVL.

The J gene is TRBJ2-2, the V gene TRBV19; TRBD2 aligns across 13 bases. The V gene's germline CDR1 is LNHDA and CDR2 SQIVND (reference sequence). CDR3 size: 16 residues. V lost 6 bases, J lost 6 bases, and 7 bases stayed unmatched. DNA for the CDR3: TGTGCCAGTAGGCGGACTAGCGGGAGTAGCCCCGGGGAGCTGTTTTTT. This gives the protein CASRRTSGSSPGELFF.

On this clone: Additional DNA sequences in this sample encode the identical CDR3. The chain has TRBV5-1 and TRBJ1-2, with D perhaps TRBD1 (5 bases). In germline, CDR1 is SGHRS, CDR2 YFSETQ. V was cut by 4 bases and J by 3 bases, with 10 bases left in between. This CDR3 spans 13 amino acids. CDR3 DNA sequence: TGCGCCAGCAGCCTGGGGACCGACTATGGCTACACCTTC. Its translation is CASSLGTDYGYTF.

V usage is TRBV7-8 and J usage is TRBJ2-5, with unresolved D. Trimming took off 6 bases at V and 5 bases at J, with 10 bases between the two ends. CDR1 and CDR2 (germline): SGHVS, FQNEAQ. The CDR3 length is 12 residues. This chain's CDR3 is CASRATSETQYF. The CDR3, as DNA: TGTGCCAGCAGAGCTACGAGTGAGACCCAGTACTTC.

V usage is TRBV2 and J usage is TRBJ2-7; 7 bases are shared with TRBD1. The germline V gene has CDR1 SNHLY and CDR2 FYNNEI. V shed 6 bases and J 7 bases; nucleotides not matched to a gene: 15. The CDR3 extends over 15 amino acids. The CDR3 sequence: CASRDRFDPTGEQYF. DNA of the CDR3: TGTGCCAGCAGGGACAGGTTCGATCCAACGGGAGAGCAGTACTTC.

V is TRBV11-2 and J is TRBJ2-1, with TRBD2 matching over 10 bases. Germline CDR1 SGHAT, CDR2 FQNNGV. J gave up 4 bases and V 6 bases, and 12 bases lay outside the gene matches. The CDR3 runs 17 residues. CDR3 in DNA: TGTGCCAGCAGTTCGAGACTAGCGGGCTTCTTATACAATGAGCAGTTCTTC. Protein sequence: CASSSRLAGFLYNEQFF.

This clone was picked up a small number of times. This sample also contains other DNA sequences that code for the same CDR3. The chain joins TRBV30 to TRBJ2-3; D gene uncertain. CDR3 length: 11 residues. Germline CDR1 and CDR2: GTSNPN and SVGIG (reference sequence). V gave up 0 bases and J gave up 8 bases, with 6 bases separating them. The CDR3 nucleotides are TGTGCCTGGAGTGTCGGTAGTACGCAGTATTTT. It translates to CAWSVGSTQYF.

The CDR3 DNA reads TGTGCCAGCACCGGGACAGTCAGCTCCTACGAGCAGTACTTC. Protein: CASTGTVSSYEQYF. The V call is TRBV5-4, the J call TRBJ2-7; 7 nucleotides line up with TRBD1. V gave up 6 bases and J gave up 0 bases; unmatched junction bases: 6. CDR3 size: 14 residues. Germline V gives CDR1 SGHNT, CDR2 YYREEE (reference sequence).

The chain couples TRBV28 to TRBJ2-7; D unclear. CDR1 and CDR2 from the germline V gene are MDHEN and SYDVKM. Trimming took 5 bases from V and 4 from J, leaving 12 bases between them. This CDR3 region has 13 residues. The CDR3 coding sequence is TGTGCCAGCAGTGGCCTGCCCCTATACGAGCAGTACTTC. As protein: CASSGLPLYEQYF.

J is TRBJ1-5 and V is TRBV7-2; perhaps TRBD1 as D (5 bases). CDR3 length: 14 residues. Germline V lookup: CDR1 SGHTA, CDR2 FQGNSA. The V end lost 3 bases, the J end lost 3 bases, and 9 bases lay between the germline ends. CDR3 nucleotide sequence: TGTGCCAGCAGCTTTGACAGAACCAATCAGCCCCAGCATTTT. Translating gives CASSFDRTNQPQHF.

The V call is TRBV6-5, the J call TRBJ2-3, with 7 nucleotides matching TRBD2. The CDR3 has 14 amino acids. V was clipped by 1 base and J by 4 bases; unmatched bases: 2. Germline V gene data show CDR1 as MNHEY and CDR2 as SVGAGI. DNA for the CDR3: TGTGCCAGCAGTTACTTCGGGAGGTCAGATACGCAGTATTTT. This translates into CASSYFGRSDTQYF.

The rearrangement uses TRBV9 and TRBJ2-1; the D gene is possibly TRBD1 (5 bases). There are 19 residues in the CDR3. Per germline, CDR1 SGDLS and CDR2 YYNGEE. V lost 4 bases and J 3 bases, leaving 26 bases between the germline ends. CDR3 sequence: CASSTTTEGAYKGYNEQFF. CDR3 bases: TGTGCCAGCAGCACTACGACTGAAGGGGCTTACAAGGGCTACAATGAGCAGTTCTTC.

This clone has only one observation. The chain combines TRBV11-2 with TRBJ2-1, with a tentative D call TRBD2 (6 bases). The germline V gene has CDR1 SGHAT and CDR2 FQNNGV. V was shortened by 3 bases and J by 10 bases, with 19 bases between the two germline ends. CDR3 length: 15 residues. The DNA for the CDR3 is TGTGCCAGCAGCTTGGAGGGCCGTGCCGGCGGGGAGCAGTTCTTC. Residues: CASSLEGRAGGEQFF.

The sample holds one count of this clone. The chain employs TRBV11-2 and TRBJ2-7; TRBD1 might be the D (7 bases). Germline CDR1 reads SGHAT; CDR2 reads FQNNGV. The CDR3 runs to 16 residues. V lost 1 base, J lost 1 base, and 14 bases lay in between. The CDR3: CASSLVSPGGSYEQYF. The CDR3 coding sequence is TGTGCCAGCAGCTTAGTTTCCCCAGGGGGGTCCTACGAGCAGTACTTC.

CDR3 DNA: TGCGCCAGCAGCTTGGACACCACGCGGGGGGAGCTGTTTTTT. It specifies CASSLDTTRGELFF. The chain is built from TRBV5-1 and TRBJ2-2; D unclear. V was shortened by 0 bases and J by 8 bases, with 11 bases between the two germline ends. The V gene's germline CDR1 is SGHRS and CDR2 YFSETQ. The CDR3 has 14 residues.

V and J are TRBV19 and TRBJ2-7, with 10 bases aligning to TRBD1. Trimming at V came to 1 base and at J to 1 base, leaving 4 bases not matched to a gene. The germline V gene encodes CDR1 LNHDA and CDR2 SQIVND (reference sequence). This CDR3 has 16 residues. CDR3 amino acids: CASSIGTGGTSYEQYF. The DNA for the CDR3 is TGTGCCAGTAGTATAGGGACAGGGGGGACATCCTACGAGCAGTACTTC.

This chain connects TRBV18 to TRBJ1-2; 8 bases fit TRBD1. Germline lookup yields CDR1 KGHSH and CDR2 LQKENI. With 3 bases clipped from V and 8 bases from J, the junction kept 5 bases outside the gene matches. This CDR3 comprises 13 residues. CDR3 nucleotides: TGTGCCAGCTCACCGAAACAGGGGGTAGGCTACACCTTC. Its translation is CASSPKQGVGYTF.